This TCR beta chain was documented in a study of blood T cell repertoires in COVID-19. On the study more broadly: Acute and convalescent COVID-19 samples came from the United States, Italy and Spain. PBMCs, B-cell-depleted T cells, or T cells provided the cDNA or gDNA that made up the material.

Seattle-derived patients entered the study during active infection and were followed longitudinally. Per the original data handling: Amplification of reference gene primers was used by the study to estimate nucleated cell counts. The protocol was immunoSEQ multiplex PCR, while the TCRdb copy is restricted to in-frame clones and leaves out a portion. V and J calls and clone size are those listed in that table; D and trimming were worked out from the DNA. The repertoire consists of hundreds of thousands of clones, with just under 90% occurring once and the leading ten covering roughly 11%. Trimming removed 2 bases from V and 5 bases from J, with 10 bases in between. CDR3 size: 14 residues. CDR1 is SGHTA and CDR2 is FQGNSA in the germline V gene.

This clonotype originated in a woman aged 30 to 39 with COVID-19, enrolled during active disease. Sequencing used peripheral blood. The chain couples TRBV7-2 to TRBJ1-5; D might be TRBD1 (5 bases). CDR3 amino acids: CASSLWDSYQPQHF. DNA of the CDR3: TGTGCCAGCAGCTTATGGGACTCCTATCAGCCCCAGCATTTT.